Listed below are T cell receptor beta chains from one sample, sequenced in a study of control samples from healthy donors and cancer patients. TCRdb's table, derived via immunoSEQ multiplex PCR, lists solely in-frame clones and lacks some. The table lists about 50,000 clones, around 97% of them singletons, with approximately 1.9% in the top ten. What was sequenced was blood. These receptors all stem from a woman aged 25 to 39 in good health. The CDR3 runs from the conserved cysteine through the conserved F or W. The D gene is left open where the match is weak. A row's size may be missing; if present it is once, few, many or a size class.

TRBV20-1	-	TRBJ2-3	TRBD1	CSASGRQGSTDTQYF	TGCAGTGCTAGTGGTCGACAGGGGTCAACAGATACGCAGTATTTT
TRBV19	-	TRBJ1-2	TRBD1	CASRQGAVNGYTF	TGTGCCAGCCGACAGGGAGCGGTGAATGGCTACACCTTC
TRBV7-3	-	TRBJ2-7	TRBD2	CASSPSGSHPGSYEQYF	TGTGCCAGCAGCCCTAGCGGGAGCCACCCCGGTTCCTACGAGCAGTACTTC
TRBV28	once	TRBJ1-1	-	CASRLTRGWAFF	TGTGCCAGCAGGCTTACCAGGGGATGGGCTTTCTTT
TRBV4-1	-	TRBJ2-5	TRBD1	CASSQGTGQETQYF	TGCGCCAGCAGCCAAGGGACAGGACAAGAGACCCAGTACTTC
TRBV18	-	TRBJ2-7	-	CASSPKRGSYEQYF	TGTGCCAGCTCACCAAAAAGGGGTTCCTACGAGCAGTACTTC
TRBV9	-	TRBJ2-2	TRBD2	CASSGGVAGGPHTGELFF	TGTGCCAGCAGCGGGGGGGTAGCGGGAGGGCCCCACACCGGGGAGCTGTTTTTT
TRBV5-6	-	TRBJ2-1	TRBD2	CASSYPGLAGLGEQFF	TGTGCCAGCAGCTATCCGGGACTAGCGGGTTTAGGTGAGCAGTTCTTC
TRBV9	-	TRBJ2-7	TRBD2	CASSVGGLAGDKEQYF	TGTGCCAGCAGCGTAGGTGGACTAGCGGGGGACAAGGAGCAGTACTTC
TRBV28	-	TRBJ1-2	-	CASNAPRAHYGYTF	TGTGCCAGCAATGCCCCCAGGGCCCACTATGGCTACACCTTC
TRBV7-3	-	TRBJ2-1	TRBD2	CASSHSGSPPIEQFF	TGTGCCAGCAGCCATAGCGGGAGTCCCCCTATTGAGCAGTTCTTC
TRBV12-3/TRBV12-4	-	TRBJ2-1	-	CASSFQGIHEQFF	TGTGCCAGCAGTTTTCAGGGTATCCATGAGCAGTTCTTC
TRBV6-5	-	TRBJ2-1	TRBD2	CASTYYPAGGDEQFF	TGTGCCAGCACATATTACCCCGCGGGAGGGGATGAGCAGTTCTTC
TRBV27	-	TRBJ2-5	TRBD2	CASSPTPSGWGTQYF	TGTGCCAGCAGCCCAACCCCTAGCGGGTGGGGGACCCAGTACTTC
TRBV7-3	once	TRBJ1-1	-	CASSLKGGGGTEAFF	TGTGCCAGCAGCTTAAAGGGGGGGGGCGGCACTGAAGCTTTCTTT
TRBV13	-	TRBJ2-1	TRBD2	CASSWTSGRAQRSYNEQFF	TGTGCCAGCAGCTGGACTAGCGGGAGGGCCCAACGCTCCTACAATGAGCAGTTCTTC
TRBV5-1	-	TRBJ2-3	-	CASSLAGEWETDTQYF	TGCGCCAGCAGCTTGGCGGGGGAGTGGGAGACAGATACGCAGTATTTT
TRBV28	-	TRBJ1-2	-	CASSLYPTDYGYTF	TGTGCCAGCAGTTTATACCCGACGGACTATGGCTACACCTTC
TRBV2	-	TRBJ2-3	TRBD2	CASNVLAGFSTDTQYF	TGTGCCAGCAACGTACTAGCGGGATTTAGCACAGATACGCAGTATTTT
TRBV6-6	-	TRBJ2-5	-	CASSLSSGQETQYF	TGTGCCAGCAGCCTCAGCTCCGGTCAAGAGACCCAGTACTTC
TRBV19	-	TRBJ1-5	-	CASDDRYSNQPQHF	TGTGCCAGTGATGACCGGTATAGCAATCAGCCCCAGCATTTT
TRBV30	-	TRBJ2-7	-	CAWSAGQAYEQYF	TGTGCCTGGAGTGCTGGACAAGCCTACGAGCAGTACTTC
TRBV5-6	once	TRBJ1-6	-	CASSMGPNSPLHF	TGTGCCAGCAGCATGGGACCTAATTCACCCCTCCACTTT
TRBV28	-	TRBJ2-7	-	CASSLSQGSYEQYF	TGTGCCAGCAGTTTAAGTCAGGGATCCTACGAGCAGTACTTC
TRBV5-5	once	TRBJ1-1	TRBD1	CAGPGQGPTEAFF	TGTGCAGGACCGGGACAGGGGCCGACTGAAGCTTTCTTT
TRBV2	-	TRBJ2-1	-	CASSEARGSEQFF	TGTGCCAGCAGTGAAGCGCGAGGCAGTGAGCAGTTCTTC
TRBV27	-	TRBJ2-7	-	CASGPGSYEQYF	TGTGCCAGCGGGCCCGGTTCCTACGAGCAGTACTTC
TRBV28	-	TRBJ1-5	-	CASSWVQNSNQPQHF	TGTGCCAGCAGTTGGGTGCAGAATAGCAATCAGCCCCAGCATTTT
TRBV27	-	TRBJ1-4	-	CASSPGPTIWGEKLFF	TGTGCCAGCAGCCCGGGTCCTACGATTTGGGGCGAAAAACTGTTTTTT
TRBV5-1	-	TRBJ2-1	-	CASSLGSVGRRNEQFF	TGCGCCAGCAGCTTGGGCAGTGTCGGCCGAAGGAATGAGCAGTTCTTC
TRBV7-9	-	TRBJ2-2	TRBD1	CASKSRGSTGELFF	TGTGCCAGCAAGAGCAGGGGGAGCACCGGGGAGCTGTTTTTT
TRBV5-6	-	TRBJ2-1	-	CASSLIYRLALGYNEQFF	TGTGCCAGCAGCTTGATTTACAGGTTAGCCCTCGGCTACAATGAGCAGTTCTTC
TRBV9	-	TRBJ2-5	TRBD2	CASSVGGGKETQYF	TGTGCCAGCAGCGTAGGGGGAGGGAAAGAGACCCAGTACTTC
TRBV10-2	-	TRBJ1-3	-	CATKDPSGNTIYF	TGCGCCACCAAGGACCCCTCTGGAAACACCATATATTTT
TRBV28	once	TRBJ2-5	TRBD1	CASSLFRRQGLETQYF	TGTGCCAGCAGTTTATTCCGTCGACAGGGTTTGGAGACCCAGTACTTC
TRBV19	-	TRBJ2-1	TRBD2	CASRPMGLAPREEQFF	TGTGCCAGTAGGCCAATGGGACTAGCCCCACGGGAGGAGCAGTTCTTC
TRBV7-2	-	TRBJ1-2	TRBD1	CASSWTGKDYGYTF	TGTGCCAGCAGTTGGACAGGGAAGGACTATGGCTACACCTTC
TRBV6-1	-	TRBJ2-2	TRBD1	CASSERDRLNTGELFF	TGTGCCAGCAGTGAAAGGGACAGGCTAAACACCGGGGAGCTGTTTTTT
TRBV4-1	-	TRBJ2-7	-	CASSQGGFEQYF	TGCGCCAGCAGCCAAGGAGGATTTGAGCAGTACTTC
TRBV5-4	-	TRBJ2-7	-	CASSFRLGMVDEQYF	TGTGCCAGCAGCTTCCGGTTGGGTATGGTCGACGAGCAGTACTTC
TRBV5-4	-	TRBJ1-2	-	CASSLVNPPYGYTF	TGTGCCAGCAGCTTGGTCAACCCTCCGTATGGCTACACCTTC
TRBV7-3	-	TRBJ2-1	-	CASSLNPPGFGSSYNEQFF	TGTGCCAGCAGCTTAAACCCGCCGGGATTCGGCAGCTCCTACAATGAGCAGTTCTTC
TRBV19	-	TRBJ2-6	-	CASRPQGTGANVLTF	TGTGCCAGTAGACCCCAGGGGACTGGGGCCAACGTCCTGACTTTC
TRBV28	once	TRBJ2-7	-	CASSSRGRDYEQYF	TGTGCCAGCAGCTCGAGAGGGCGCGACTACGAGCAGTACTTC
TRBV7-8	-	TRBJ2-1	-	CASSPDSSYNEQFF	TGTGCCAGCAGCCCGGACAGCTCCTACAATGAGCAGTTCTTC
TRBV19	-	TRBJ2-4	TRBD2	CASSVGLAGVLRYF	TGTGCCAGTAGTGTCGGACTAGCGGGAGTGCTTCGGTACTTC
TRBV9	-	TRBJ2-7	-	CASSPLGDEQYF	TGTGCCAGCAGCCCCCTCGGAGACGAGCAGTACTTC
TRBV11-2	-	TRBJ2-7	-	CASSLIGGIEQYF	TGTGCCAGCAGCTTAATCGGAGGGATTGAGCAGTACTTC
TRBV10-3	-	TRBJ2-3	-	CATHLGEEMMADTQYF	TGTGCCACCCACCTCGGGGAGGAAATGATGGCAGATACGCAGTATTTT
TRBV7-2	-	TRBJ2-5	-	CASSPGLREETQYF	TGTGCCAGCAGCCCGGGACTGAGAGAAGAGACCCAGTACTTC